A selection of T cell receptor beta chains follows, all from one sample in a study of shared clonotypes between healthy human individuals. The table came from immunoSEQ multiplex PCR; TCRdb's copy has only in-frame clones and leaves some out. This table has approximately 2.5 million clones, under 95% appearing once. Input material: naive CD4+ T cells from PBMCs. The receptors derive from a man between 18 and 35 years old in good health. Some clones in this sample may be carry-over from other donors' samples. Each CDR3 is given with its conserved first and last residue. D genes are given only for firm matches.

J	D	V	DNA	CDR3
TRBJ2-2	-	TRBV11-2	TGTGCCAGCAGCTTCGGGGGCGTGACCGGGGAGCTGTTTTTT	CASSFGGVTGELFF
TRBJ2-7	TRBD1	TRBV29-1	TGCAGCGCCTCCCGGGACAGCTACGAGCAGTACTTC	CSASRDSYEQYF
TRBJ2-2	TRBD1	TRBV10-1	TGCGCCAGCAGTGGACAGGGACAGGGGGCGCGAACCGGGGAGCTGTTTTTT	CASSGQGQGARTGELFF
TRBJ1-4	-	TRBV28	TGTGCCAGCAGTCTTACAGGGCGGGGACGGGAAAAACTGTTTTTT	CASSLTGRGREKLFF
TRBJ2-5	-	TRBV6-5	TGTGCCAGCAGTCCCCGGCTGGGTCTTGAGACCCAGTACTTC	CASSPRLGLETQYF
TRBJ2-2	TRBD2	TRBV29-1	TGCAGCGCAAGTAGGGCTAGCGGGACCGGGGAGCTGTTTTTT	CSASRASGTGELFF
TRBJ2-3	-	TRBV2	TGTGCCAGCAGTCAACAAGGGACGCAGTATTTT	CASSQQGTQYF
TRBJ2-1	-	TRBV4-3	TGCGCCAGCAGCCAAGGCCCCGCCGGTAGCTCCTACAATGAGCAGTTCTTC	CASSQGPAGSSYNEQFF
TRBJ1-2	-	TRBV18	TGTGCCAGCTCACCACCGGAACAGGGTAGCTACACCTTC	CASSPPEQGSYTF
TRBJ2-3	-	TRBV18	TGTGCCAGCTCGCTTCCTGGGGCAGATACGCAGTATTTT	CASSLPGADTQYF